This is a list of T cell receptor beta chains from one sample in a study of blood T cell repertoires in COVID-19. TCRdb's table, derived via immunoSEQ multiplex PCR, lists solely in-frame clones and lacks some. The sample shows about 52,000 clones, over 75% of them seen only once. Source material: peripheral blood. The receptors stem from a man at least 80 years old with COVID-19, enrolled during active disease. CDR3s include the opening cysteine and the closing phenylalanine or tryptophan. The D gene is left open where the match is weak. Clone size is stated in some rows and not others, as once, few, many or a class when expanded.

D: NA
V: TRBV10-3
size: NA
J: TRBJ1-1
CDR3: CAIGTGGSTEAFF
DNA: TGTGCCATCGGAACCGGGGGGAGTACTGAAGCTTTCTTT

D: NA
V: TRBV7-6
size: NA
J: TRBJ1-2
CDR3: CASSTGSSPFSNYGYTF
DNA: TGTGCCAGCAGTACGGGCTCTAGCCCCTTCTCTAACTATGGCTACACCTTC

D: NA
V: TRBV3-1/TRBV3-2
size: NA
J: TRBJ1-2
CDR3: CASSQVSDTYGYTF
DNA: TGTGCCAGCAGCCAAGTTTCAGACACATATGGCTACACCTTC

D: NA
V: TRBV11-3
size: NA
J: TRBJ2-3
CDR3: CASSLESETDTQYF
DNA: TGTGCCAGCAGCTTAGAAAGTGAGACAGATACGCAGTATTTT

D: NA
V: TRBV7-9
size: NA
J: TRBJ1-3
CDR3: CASSPALGGTIYF
DNA: TGTGCCAGCAGCCCGGCCCTAGGAGGCACCATATATTTT

D: TRBD2
V: TRBV28
size: NA
J: TRBJ2-1
CDR3: CASSSAGGAYNEQFF
DNA: TGTGCCAGCAGTTCAGCCGGGGGGGCCTACAATGAGCAGTTCTTC

D: NA
V: TRBV29-1
size: few
J: TRBJ1-5
CDR3: CSVSLGLGQPQHF
DNA: TGCAGCGTTTCACTGGGTCTAGGTCAGCCCCAGCATTTT

D: TRBD1
V: TRBV5-1
size: few
J: TRBJ2-1
CDR3: CASSLARRDRGLDEQFF
DNA: TGCGCCAGCAGCTTGGCCCGGAGGGACAGGGGTTTAGATGAGCAGTTCTTC

D: NA
V: TRBV21-1
size: NA
J: TRBJ2-1
CDR3: CASSPMGAPNNNEQFF
DNA: TGTGCCAGCAGCCCTATGGGGGCTCCAAATAACAATGAGCAGTTCTTC

D: TRBD1
V: TRBV19
size: NA
J: TRBJ1-5
CDR3: CASSSRTGGMSWSQPQHF
DNA: TGTGCCAGTAGTTCAAGGACAGGGGGCATGAGTTGGAGTCAGCCCCAGCATTTT

D: TRBD2
V: TRBV13
size: NA
J: TRBJ2-2
CDR3: CASSLTSGRGSGELFF
DNA: TGTGCCAGCAGCTTGACTAGCGGGAGAGGGTCCGGGGAGCTGTTTTTT

D: TRBD2
V: TRBV19
size: NA
J: TRBJ2-1
CDR3: CASSRDTSGAPNEQFF
DNA: TGTGCCAGTAGTAGGGACACTAGCGGGGCGCCCAATGAGCAGTTCTTC

D: TRBD2
V: TRBV11-2
size: NA
J: TRBJ2-2
CDR3: CASRTLAGVSGELFF
DNA: TGTGCCAGCAGAACCCTAGCGGGAGTATCCGGGGAGCTGTTTTTT

D: TRBD1
V: TRBV7-3
size: NA
J: TRBJ2-3
CDR3: CASSLSGTGSLEDTQYF
DNA: TGTGCCAGCAGCTTAAGCGGGACAGGGTCATTAGAAGATACGCAGTATTTT

D: TRBD1
V: TRBV18
size: NA
J: TRBJ1-1
CDR3: CASSPARDSLGTEAFF
DNA: TGTGCCAGCTCACCGGCGCGGGACAGCCTGGGCACTGAAGCTTTCTTT

D: TRBD2
V: TRBV11-2
size: NA
J: TRBJ2-2
CDR3: CASSLLAGGNTGELFF
DNA: TGTGCCAGCAGCCTCCTAGCGGGGGGGAACACCGGGGAGCTGTTTTTT

D: NA
V: TRBV21-1
size: NA
J: TRBJ2-1
CDR3: CASSREREWGNEQFF
DNA: TGTGCCAGCAGCAGGGAGCGGGAGTGGGGCAATGAGCAGTTCTTC

D: NA
V: TRBV6-1
size: NA
J: TRBJ1-5
CDR3: CASSEQTGYQPQHF
DNA: TGTGCCAGCAGTGAACAGACAGGCTATCAGCCCCAGCATTTT

D: NA
V: TRBV7-2
size: NA
J: TRBJ1-2
CDR3: CASSLRGGPAYGYTF
DNA: TGTGCCAGCAGCCTTAGGGGGGGGCCTGCCTATGGCTACACCTTC

D: TRBD2
V: TRBV6-5
size: NA
J: TRBJ2-7
CDR3: CASSRTSGGYEQYF
DNA: TGTGCCAGCAGTCGGACTAGCGGGGGCTACGAGCAGTACTTC

D: TRBD1
V: TRBV9
size: NA
J: TRBJ1-1
CDR3: CASSPREGGSSGVSVNTEAFF
DNA: TGTGCCAGCAGCCCTAGAGAAGGGGGCTCTTCTGGCGTGTCCGTGAACACTGAAGCTTTCTTT

D: NA
V: TRBV10-3
size: NA
J: TRBJ1-1
CDR3: CAISANRVRNTEAFF
DNA: TGTGCCATCAGTGCCAACAGGGTAAGGAACACTGAAGCTTTCTTT

D: TRBD1
V: TRBV19
size: NA
J: TRBJ1-2
CDR3: CASSFTGVGYTF
DNA: TGTGCCAGTAGTTTCACAGGGGTCGGCTACACCTTC

D: NA
V: TRBV4-1
size: NA
J: TRBJ2-1
CDR3: CASSQDHEGGGSSYNEQFF
DNA: TGCGCCAGCAGCCAAGATCATGAGGGGGGGGGCAGCTCCTACAATGAGCAGTTCTTC

D: TRBD2
V: TRBV5-1
size: NA
J: TRBJ2-1
CDR3: CASSYLAGGDNEQFF
DNA: TGCGCCAGCAGCTACCTAGCGGGGGGGGACAATGAGCAGTTCTTC

D: TRBD1
V: TRBV11-3
size: once
J: TRBJ2-1
CDR3: CASSPTRDSYNEQFF
DNA: TGTGCCAGCAGCCCGACCCGGGACAGTTACAATGAGCAGTTCTTC

D: NA
V: TRBV6-5
size: NA
J: TRBJ1-6
CDR3: CASSYPTGHNSPLHF
DNA: TGTGCCAGCAGTTACCCGACAGGCCATAATTCACCCCTCCACTTT

D: TRBD2
V: TRBV7-9
size: NA
J: TRBJ2-2
CDR3: CASRTSGGTGELFF
DNA: TGTGCCAGCAGGACTAGCGGGGGGACCGGGGAGCTGTTTTTT